These T cell receptor beta chains were read from a single sample in a study of technical replicates of blood from a handful of donors. The method was immunoSEQ multiplex PCR; TCRdb's version includes in-frame clones alone and lacks a portion of them. The data hold tens of thousands of clones, with around 94% observed a single time. Sequenced sample: T cells isolated from PBMCs. All receptors derive from a human donor in good health. Each CDR3 is given with its conserved first and last residue. The D gene is left open where the match is weak. Rows may omit the clone size; those that give it use once, few, many or a size class.

>TRBV6-1|-|TRBJ2-3|-
CASSEDSRDTQYF
TGTGCCAGCAGTGAAGACAGCAGAGATACGCAGTATTTT
>TRBV5-1|-|TRBJ1-1|-
CASSYQNTEAFF
TGCGCCAGCAGCTATCAAAACACTGAAGCTTTCTTT
>TRBV4-1|TRBD2|TRBJ2-7|-
CASSPTTSGSLEQYF
TGCGCCAGCAGCCCTACGACTAGCGGGAGCCTTGAGCAGTACTTC
>TRBV27|TRBD2|TRBJ2-1|-
CASSLLAGHSYNEQFF
TGTGCCAGCAGTTTGCTAGCGGGTCACTCCTACAATGAGCAGTTCTTC
>TRBV27|-|TRBJ1-1|-
CASSYGQRNTEAFF
TGTGCCAGCAGTTATGGCCAAAGGAACACTGAAGCTTTCTTT
>TRBV6-1|TRBD1|TRBJ2-7|-
CASSGSGTGAYEQYF
TGTGCCAGCAGTGGTTCGGGGACAGGTGCCTACGAGCAGTACTTC
>TRBV5-4|TRBD1|TRBJ2-3|-
CASSRQGSDTQYF
TGTGCCAGCAGCCGACAGGGATCGGATACGCAGTATTTT
>TRBV29-1|-|TRBJ2-5|-
CSVDSGEETQYF
TGCAGCGTTGACTCAGGGGAAGAGACCCAGTACTTC
>TRBV29-1|-|TRBJ1-4|-
CSVPGSGNEKLFF
TGCAGCGTTCCAGGGTCGGGTAATGAAAAACTGTTTTTT
>TRBV18|-|TRBJ2-5|-
CASSPKRETQYF
TGTGCCAGCTCACCCAAGAGGGAGACCCAGTACTTC
>TRBV4-3|-|TRBJ2-7|-
CASSQEAVAYEQYF
TGCGCCAGCAGCCAAGAAGCGGTAGCATACGAGCAGTACTTC
>TRBV7-9|TRBD1|TRBJ2-7|-
CASDTGQGVYEQYF
TGTGCCAGCGACACGGGACAGGGAGTTTACGAGCAGTACTTC
>TRBV15|-|TRBJ1-1|-
CATSRDSLGGQNTEAFF
TGTGCCACCAGCAGAGACTCATTGGGCGGACAGAACACTGAAGCTTTCTTT
>TRBV7-9|-|TRBJ2-7|-
CASSSTHGQLNEQYF
TGTGCCAGCAGCTCTACCCACGGACAGTTAAACGAGCAGTACTTC
>TRBV14|TRBD1|TRBJ2-5|-
CASSPPDRELAETQYF
TGTGCCAGCAGCCCACCGGACAGGGAATTGGCAGAGACCCAGTACTTC
>TRBV10-1|-|TRBJ1-1|-
CASSDEVGNTEAFF
TGCGCCAGCAGTGATGAGGTCGGGAACACTGAAGCTTTCTTT
>TRBV6-1|-|TRBJ2-1|-
CASSEVLAGEQFF
TGTGCCAGCAGTGAGGTGCTAGCAGGAGAGCAGTTCTTC
>TRBV30|TRBD1|TRBJ1-1|few
CAWSEGQANTEAFF
TGTGCCTGGAGCGAAGGACAGGCCAACACTGAAGCTTTCTTT
>TRBV6-1|-|TRBJ2-5|-
CASSEFFWGESGETQYF
TGTGCCAGCAGTGAATTCTTTTGGGGGGAGTCAGGAGAGACCCAGTACTTC
>TRBV19|-|TRBJ1-5|-
CASSIGISNQPQHF
TGTGCCAGTAGTATCGGGATTAGCAATCAGCCCCAGCATTTT
>TRBV9|-|TRBJ2-1|-
CASSGALTGYEQFF
TGTGCCAGCAGCGGTGCCCTTACAGGATATGAGCAGTTCTTC
>TRBV11-2|-|TRBJ1-1|-
CASSLVWGDTEAFF
TGTGCCAGCAGCTTAGTTTGGGGGGATACTGAAGCTTTCTTT
>TRBV5-8|-|TRBJ1-5|-
CASSPYQPQHF
TGTGCCAGCAGCCCTTATCAGCCCCAGCATTTT
>TRBV20-1|-|TRBJ1-4|few
CSARRQEKLFF
TGCAGTGCTAGGAGACAGGAAAAACTGTTTTTT
>TRBV9|-|TRBJ2-1|-
CASSVQAGSYNEQFF
TGTGCCAGCAGCGTCCAAGCGGGCTCCTACAATGAGCAGTTCTTC
>TRBV11-2|TRBD1|TRBJ1-1|-
CASSTRQGTRTEAFF
TGTGCCAGCAGCACCCGACAGGGGACGCGCACTGAAGCTTTCTTT
>TRBV27|TRBD2|TRBJ2-2|-
CASSSTLSGSWIGELFF
TGTGCCAGCAGTTCCACCCTAAGCGGGAGCTGGATCGGGGAGCTGTTTTTT
>TRBV18|-|TRBJ1-2|few
CASYDSQGRDGYTF
TGTGCCAGCTACGATTCCCAGGGTCGAGATGGCTACACCTTC
>TRBV28|-|TRBJ1-1|-
CASSLYRGRNTEAFF
TGTGCCAGCAGTTTATATCGGGGGAGGAACACTGAAGCTTTCTTT
>TRBV30|TRBD1|TRBJ2-7|-
CAWSRAGGLGLYEQYF
TGTGCCTGGAGTCGGGCAGGGGGCTTGGGGCTCTACGAGCAGTACTTC
>TRBV5-4|-|TRBJ1-5|-
CASSLELPRKGDQPQHF
TGTGCCAGCAGCTTGGAGCTTCCGAGGAAGGGAGATCAGCCCCAGCATTTT
>TRBV6-5|-|TRBJ1-1|-
CASSYARQGTEAFF
TGTGCCAGCAGTTACGCCCGCCAGGGCACTGAAGCTTTCTTT
>TRBV6-1|-|TRBJ2-1|-
CASSEIRVLSYNEQFF
TGTGCCAGCAGTGAAATCCGGGTCCTCTCCTACAATGAGCAGTTCTTC
>TRBV19|-|TRBJ1-2|-
CASSTVSNYGYTF
TGTGCCAGTAGCACAGTCTCTAACTATGGCTACACCTTC
>TRBV9|TRBD2|TRBJ2-2|-
CASSISGETGELFF
TGTGCCAGCAGCATTAGCGGGGAAACCGGGGAGCTGTTTTTT
>TRBV2|TRBD1|TRBJ2-7|-
CASIQGAYEQYF
TGTGCCAGCATACAGGGGGCTTACGAGCAGTACTTC
>TRBV5-1|-|TRBJ1-1|-
CASSPAGQNTEAFF
TGCGCCAGCAGCCCCGCCGGACAGAACACTGAAGCTTTCTTT
>TRBV11-2|-|TRBJ2-7|-
CASSLGRNYEQYF
TGTGCCAGCAGCTTAGGCAGGAACTACGAGCAGTACTTC
>TRBV7-2|-|TRBJ1-3|-
CASSLAGQWSSGNTIYF
TGTGCCAGCAGCTTAGCCGGACAGTGGAGCTCTGGAAACACCATATATTTT
>TRBV28|-|TRBJ2-7|-
CASSRRLLGSSYEQYF
TGTGCCAGCAGCCGGCGGCTACTAGGGAGCTCCTACGAGCAGTACTTC
>TRBV29-1|-|TRBJ2-7|few
CSVEIGGGHPYEQYF
TGCAGCGTTGAAATTGGTGGGGGACACCCCTACGAGCAGTACTTC
>TRBV19|-|TRBJ2-7|-
CASSIDNRYEQYF
TGTGCCAGTAGTATCGACAACCGGTACGAGCAGTACTTC
>TRBV11-2|-|TRBJ2-3|-
CASSSRGTSTDTQYF
TGTGCCAGCAGCTCACGGGGGACTAGCACAGATACGCAGTATTTT
>TRBV11-1|TRBD1|TRBJ1-3|-
CASSLAIDRAENTIYF
TGTGCCAGCAGCTTAGCAATAGACAGGGCCGAAAACACCATATATTTT
>TRBV29-1|-|TRBJ1-2|-
CSVGIRGNGYTF
TGCAGCGTTGGTATTCGGGGGAACGGCTACACCTTC
>TRBV5-1|TRBD1|TRBJ1-1|-
CASSFTGGNTEAFF
TGCGCCAGCAGCTTCACAGGGGGAAACACTGAAGCTTTCTTT
>TRBV2|-|TRBJ2-5|-
CASSQVGQGTQYF
TGTGCCAGCAGTCAGGTGGGGCAAGGGACCCAGTACTTC
>TRBV6-5|TRBD1|TRBJ1-1|-
CASRQGGTSTEAFF
TGTGCCAGCAGACAGGGGGGCACGAGCACTGAAGCTTTCTTT